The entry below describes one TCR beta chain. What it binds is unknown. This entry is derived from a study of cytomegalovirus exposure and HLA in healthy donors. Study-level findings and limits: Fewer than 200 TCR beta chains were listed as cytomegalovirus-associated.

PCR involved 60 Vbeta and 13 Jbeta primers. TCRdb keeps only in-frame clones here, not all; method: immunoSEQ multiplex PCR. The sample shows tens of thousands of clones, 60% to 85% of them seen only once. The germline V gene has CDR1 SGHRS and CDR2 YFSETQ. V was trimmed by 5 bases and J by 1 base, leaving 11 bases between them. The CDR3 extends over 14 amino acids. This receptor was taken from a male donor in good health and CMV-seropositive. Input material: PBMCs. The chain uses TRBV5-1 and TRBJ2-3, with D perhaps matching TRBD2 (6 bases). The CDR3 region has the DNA TGCGCCAGCAGGGAGGGGTGGGGCACAGATACGCAGTATTTT. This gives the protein CASREGWGTDTQYF.